This T cell receptor (beta chain) comes out of a study of cytomegalovirus exposure and HLA in healthy donors. About the study: The roughly 120 million unique TCR beta sequences, from 150 million to 200 million T cells, were found by an earlier analysis.

Study-wide results and caveats: V segments that were indistinguishable, TRBV6-2 and TRBV6-3 among them, were omitted from analysis. 16,951 TCR beta sequences were associated with HLA alleles at 0.05 false discovery rate in a later analysis. Later work found that TCR association rates differed between HLA loci; DRB1 had the most and HLA-C the fewest.

There are 15 residues in the CDR3. Germline lookup yields CDR1 ENHRY and CDR2 SYGVKD. Trimming removed 8 bases from V and 0 bases from J; junction bases left unmatched: 6. PCR was performed using 60 Vbeta and 13 Jbeta primers. The repertoire was sequenced with immunoSEQ multiplex PCR; TCRdb's copy has only in-frame clones and lacks some. The sample contains roughly 120,000 clones, 60% to 70% of which appear only once. As concerns this clone: The antigen remains unidentified.

The TCR sequence derives from a middle-aged woman in good health and CMV-seropositive. J is TRBJ1-2 and V is TRBV10-3, with 10 bases fitting TRBD1. Sequences were obtained from PBMCs. This CDR3 reads CAIFTGTGANYGYTF. The CDR3 region has the DNA TGTGCCATCTTTACCGGGACAGGGGCTAACTATGGCTACACCTTC.